This is a list of T cell receptor beta chains from one sample in a study of tissue T cells after allogeneic stem cell transplantation. Clones were read by immunoSEQ multiplex PCR, and TCRdb kept only the in-frame ones, dropping some. Of 950 to 1,500 clones listed, 70% to 80% are singletons. The sequencing here drew on skin, taken at autopsy. All receptors derive from a male patient over 55 with steroid-refractory graft-versus-host disease after an allogeneic stem cell transplant. The T cells may come from the graft donor. Both conserved end residues are part of each CDR3.

V gene	J gene	CDR3 protein
TRBV18	TRBJ1-4	CASSPSRYEKLFF
TRBV19	TRBJ2-5	CASALMGGAETQYF
TRBV2	TRBJ1-2	CASKQAAYGYTF
TRBV9	TRBJ2-6	CASSVEGSGANVLTF
TRBV7-9	TRBJ2-5	CASSLAFDRGETQYF
TRBV5-6	TRBJ1-2	CASSLSQLYGYTF
TRBV7-6	TRBJ2-2	CASSLGLAANTGELFF
TRBV9	TRBJ1-1	CASSVGQDTEAFF
TRBV7-8	TRBJ1-4	CASSPGRNEKLFF
TRBV11-1	TRBJ2-7	CASSLATASYEQYF
TRBV5-1	TRBJ2-1	CASSLALDSSSYNEQFF
TRBV4-1	TRBJ1-2	CASSQVGGQAEIGYTF
TRBV4-2	TRBJ2-5	CASSQMPGQGSTGGETQYF
TRBV5-1	TRBJ1-5	CASKVQDGPGWPQHF
TRBV9	TRBJ1-5	CASSVEGVGGQPQHF
TRBV25-1	TRBJ1-4	CASSEYRQGTEKLFF
TRBV6-5	TRBJ2-7	CASSYGTGNYEQYF
TRBV7-9	TRBJ2-2	CASSSWGNTGELFF
TRBV7-8	TRBJ2-5	CASSPTRIRETQYF
TRBV7-2	TRBJ1-1	CASSSTTGWNTEAFF
TRBV15	TRBJ1-1	CATSRGTGYKYTEAFF
TRBV3-1/TRBV3-2	TRBJ2-7	CASSQVRTNSYEQYF